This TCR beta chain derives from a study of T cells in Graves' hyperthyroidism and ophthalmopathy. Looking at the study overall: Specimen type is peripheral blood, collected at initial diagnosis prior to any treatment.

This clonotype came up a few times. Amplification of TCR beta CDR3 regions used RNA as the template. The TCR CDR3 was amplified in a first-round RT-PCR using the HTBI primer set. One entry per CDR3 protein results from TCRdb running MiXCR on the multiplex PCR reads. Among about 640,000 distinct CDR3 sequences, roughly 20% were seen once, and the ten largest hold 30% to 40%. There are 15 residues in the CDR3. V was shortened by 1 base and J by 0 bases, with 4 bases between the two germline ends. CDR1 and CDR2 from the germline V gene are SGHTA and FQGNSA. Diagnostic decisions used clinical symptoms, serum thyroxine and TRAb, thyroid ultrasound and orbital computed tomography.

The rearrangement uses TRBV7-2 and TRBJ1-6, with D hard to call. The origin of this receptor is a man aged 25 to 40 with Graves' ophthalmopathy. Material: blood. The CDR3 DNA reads TGTGCCAGCAGCTTAGGGGGCTCCTATAATTCACCCCTCCACTTT. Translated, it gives CASSLGGSYNSPLHF.